This TCR beta chain was documented in a study of blood T cell repertoires in COVID-19. This clone was seen once. The repertoire was sequenced with immunoSEQ multiplex PCR; TCRdb's copy has only in-frame clones and lacks some. The repertoire includes 250,000 or so clones, about four fifths of them detected once, and around 3.7% sits in the top ten. This CDR3 has 15 residues. Germline loops: CDR1 MNHEY, CDR2 SVGAGI. Trimming took 7 bases from V and 4 from J, leaving 17 bases between them. The sample taken for sequencing was PBMCs or T cells enriched from blood (not recorded which). This chain joins TRBV6-5 and TRBJ1-5; weak D call: TRBD1 (6 bases). This clonotype was sampled from a man aged 45 to 65 who had recovered from COVID-19. CDR3: CASTRSRTANQPQHF. The CDR3 nucleotides are TGTGCCAGCACCCGATCCCGGACAGCGAATCAGCCCCAGCATTTT.